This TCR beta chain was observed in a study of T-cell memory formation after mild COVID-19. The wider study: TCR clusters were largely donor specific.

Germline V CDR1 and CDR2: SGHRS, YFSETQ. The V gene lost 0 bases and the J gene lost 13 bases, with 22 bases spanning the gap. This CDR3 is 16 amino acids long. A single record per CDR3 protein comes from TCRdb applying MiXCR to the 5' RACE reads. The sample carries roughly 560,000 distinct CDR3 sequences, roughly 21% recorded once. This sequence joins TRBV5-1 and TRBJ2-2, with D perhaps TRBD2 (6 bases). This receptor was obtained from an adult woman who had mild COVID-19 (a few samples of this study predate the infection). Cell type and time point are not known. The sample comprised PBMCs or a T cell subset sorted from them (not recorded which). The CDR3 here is CASSLAVGSARAPLFF. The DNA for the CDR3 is TGCGCCAGCAGCTTGGCCGTCGGGAGCGCCCGCGCCCCGCTGTTTTTT. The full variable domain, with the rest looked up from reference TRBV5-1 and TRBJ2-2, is KAGVTQTPRYLIKTRGQQVTLSCSPISGHRSVSWYQQTPGQGLQFLFEYFSETQRNKGNFPGRFSGRQFSNSRSEMNVSTLELGDSALYLCASSLAVGSARAPLFFGEGSRLTVL.